This T cell receptor (beta chain) was sequenced for a study of regulatory T cells in long-lasting Graves disease. Findings of the study overall: Newly diagnosed patients had higher TCR diversity than persistent Graves' patients did. A greater number of public clonotypes (more than 2,500) was shared by persistent patients than by new patients (approximately 880).

Arm-PCR of CDR3 regions and iRepertoire HTBI primers were the basis on which TCR beta libraries were built. From the multiplex PCR reads, TCRdb called clonotypes with MiXCR, one entry per CDR3 protein. The sample lists 300,000 to 350,000 distinct CDR3 sequences; less than 20% were seen once. About this clonotype itself: The antigen remains unidentified.

Described time point: persistent/refractory GD, antithyroid drugs over 5 years with positive TRAb. From RNA extracted from PBMCs, the TCR library was made. This clonotype was obtained from a female donor with Graves disease. The sequences come from peripheral blood mononuclear cells (PBMCs), collected when the disease was refractory, from a patient treated with antithyroid drugs.

The CDR3 bases are TGTGCCAGCAGTTTTAGAGGGCACTCCTATAATTCACCCCTCCACTTT. Protein: CASSFRGHSYNSPLHF. V and J are TRBV27 and TRBJ1-6; no clear D gene. CDR3 length: 16 residues. CDR1 and CDR2 (germline): MNHEY, SMNVEV (reference sequence). V lost 3 bases and J 0 bases, leaving 9 bases between the germline ends.